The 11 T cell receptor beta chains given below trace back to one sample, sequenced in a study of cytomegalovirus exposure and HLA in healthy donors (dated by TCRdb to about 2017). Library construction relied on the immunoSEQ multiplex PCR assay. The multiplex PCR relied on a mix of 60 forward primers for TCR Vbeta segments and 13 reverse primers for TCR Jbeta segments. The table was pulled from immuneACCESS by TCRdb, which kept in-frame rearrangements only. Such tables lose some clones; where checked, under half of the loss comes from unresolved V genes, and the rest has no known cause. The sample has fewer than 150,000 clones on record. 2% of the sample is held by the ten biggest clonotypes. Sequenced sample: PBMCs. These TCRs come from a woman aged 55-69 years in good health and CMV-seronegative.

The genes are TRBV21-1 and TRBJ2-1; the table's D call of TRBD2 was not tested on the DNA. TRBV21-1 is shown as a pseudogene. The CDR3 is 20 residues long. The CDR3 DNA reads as TGTGCCAGCAGCAAACTGCGGGGGACGGACTACATGAGCTCCTACAATGAGCAGTTCTTC. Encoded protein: CASSKLRGTDYMSSYNEQFF.

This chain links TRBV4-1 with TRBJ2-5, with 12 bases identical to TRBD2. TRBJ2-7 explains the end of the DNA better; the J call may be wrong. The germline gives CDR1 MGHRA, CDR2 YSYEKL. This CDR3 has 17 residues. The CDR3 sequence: CASSHPSGRATSYEQYF. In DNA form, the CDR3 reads TGCGCCAGCAGCCATCCTAGCGGGAGGGCCACGTCCTACGAGCAGTACTTC.

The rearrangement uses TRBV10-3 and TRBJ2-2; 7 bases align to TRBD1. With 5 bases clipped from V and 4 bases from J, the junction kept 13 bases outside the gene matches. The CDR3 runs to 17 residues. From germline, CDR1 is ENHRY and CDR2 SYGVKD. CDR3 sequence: CAISSEGTVGGTGELFF. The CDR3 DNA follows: TGTGCCATCAGTTCTGAAGGGACAGTTGGAGGCACCGGGGAGCTGTTTTTT.

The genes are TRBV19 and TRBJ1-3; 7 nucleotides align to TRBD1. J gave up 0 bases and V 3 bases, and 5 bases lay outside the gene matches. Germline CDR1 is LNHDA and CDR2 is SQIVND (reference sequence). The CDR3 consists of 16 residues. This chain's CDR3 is CASSISGTASGNTIYF. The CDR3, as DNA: TGTGCCAGTAGTATCTCCGGGACAGCCTCTGGAAACACCATATATTTT.

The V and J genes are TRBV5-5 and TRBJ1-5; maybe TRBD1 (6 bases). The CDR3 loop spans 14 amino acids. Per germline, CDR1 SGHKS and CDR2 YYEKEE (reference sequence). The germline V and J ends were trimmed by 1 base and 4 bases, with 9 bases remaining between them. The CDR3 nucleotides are TGTGCCAGCAGCTTGACAGGGATGAATCAGCCCCAGCATTTT. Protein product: CASSLTGMNQPQHF.

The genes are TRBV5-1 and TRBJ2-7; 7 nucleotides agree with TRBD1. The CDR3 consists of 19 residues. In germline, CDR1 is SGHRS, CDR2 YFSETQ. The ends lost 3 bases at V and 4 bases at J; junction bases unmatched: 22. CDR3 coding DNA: TGCGCCAGCAGCTCCTCCCCCCGCAACAGACAGGGCGGCCTATACGAGCAGTACTTC. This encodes CASSSSPRNRQGGLYEQYF.

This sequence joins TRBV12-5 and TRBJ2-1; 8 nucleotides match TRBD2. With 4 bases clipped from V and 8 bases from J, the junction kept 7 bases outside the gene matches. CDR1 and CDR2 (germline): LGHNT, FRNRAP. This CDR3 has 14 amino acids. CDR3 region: CASGSGGVLDEQFF. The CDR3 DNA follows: TGTGCTAGTGGTTCCGGGGGGGTGTTGGATGAGCAGTTCTTC. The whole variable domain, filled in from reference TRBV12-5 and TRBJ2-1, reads DARVTQTPRHKVTEMGQEVTMRCQPILGHNTVFWYRQTMMQGLELLAYFRNRAPLDDSGMPKDRFSAEMPDATLATLKIQPSEPRDSAVYFCASGSGGVLDEQFFGPGTRLTVL.

CDR3 amino acids: CASSTQGHTEAFF. The CDR3 bases are TGTGCCAGCTCTACCCAGGGGCACACTGAAGCTTTCTTT. The V call is TRBV18, the J call TRBJ1-1, with a tentative D call TRBD1 (6 bases). The CDR3 length is 13 residues. V lost 6 bases to trimming and J lost 3 bases, with 11 bases between them. The germline V gene has CDR1 KGHSH and CDR2 LQKENI. Full variable domain (remainder filled in from reference TRBV18 and TRBJ1-1): NAGVMQNPRHLVRRRGQEARLRCSPMKGHSHVYWYRQLPEEGLKFMVYLQKENIIDESGMPKERFSAEFPKEGPSILRIQQVVRGDSAAYFCASSTQGHTEAFFGQGTRLTVV.

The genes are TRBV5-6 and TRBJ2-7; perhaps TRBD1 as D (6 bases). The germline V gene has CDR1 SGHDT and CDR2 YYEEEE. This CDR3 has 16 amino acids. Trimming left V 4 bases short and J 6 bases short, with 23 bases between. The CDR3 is CASSLGGGGMYGEQYF. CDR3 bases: TGTGCCAGCAGCCTAGGGGGTGGGGGTATGTATGGCGAGCAGTACTTC.

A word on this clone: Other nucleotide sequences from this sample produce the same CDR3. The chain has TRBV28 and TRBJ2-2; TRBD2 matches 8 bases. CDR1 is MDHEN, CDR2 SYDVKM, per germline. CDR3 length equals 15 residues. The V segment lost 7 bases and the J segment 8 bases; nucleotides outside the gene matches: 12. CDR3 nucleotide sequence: TGTGCCAGCATCCGATCCTCCGGGGGGGCGGGGGAGCTGTTTTTT. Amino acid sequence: CASIRSSGGAGELFF.

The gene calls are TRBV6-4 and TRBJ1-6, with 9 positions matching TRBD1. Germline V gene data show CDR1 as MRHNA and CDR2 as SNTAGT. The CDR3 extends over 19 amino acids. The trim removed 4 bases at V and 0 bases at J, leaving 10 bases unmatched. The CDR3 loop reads CASSVRGQGESSYNSPLHF. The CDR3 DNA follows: TGTGCCAGCAGTGTGCGGGGACAGGGCGAGAGCTCCTATAATTCACCCCTCCACTTT.